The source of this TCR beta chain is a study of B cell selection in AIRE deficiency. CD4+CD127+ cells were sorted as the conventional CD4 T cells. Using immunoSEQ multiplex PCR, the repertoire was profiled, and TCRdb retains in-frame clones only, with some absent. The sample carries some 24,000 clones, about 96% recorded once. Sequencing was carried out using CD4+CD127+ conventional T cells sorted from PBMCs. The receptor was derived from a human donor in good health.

The CDR3 nucleotides are TGTGCCACCAGCCGAGGGGGGGCTAAGCATCAGCCCCAGCATTTT. Its translation is CATSRGGAKHQPQHF. This rearrangement joins TRBV15 to TRBJ1-5; perhaps TRBD1 as D (6 bases). The CDR3 runs to 15 residues. The V end was cut by 5 bases, the J end by 5 bases, with 16 bases between. Germline loops: CDR1 LNHNV, CDR2 YYDKDF (reference sequence).